This T cell receptor beta chain was sequenced during a study of blood T cell repertoires in COVID-19 (dated by TCRdb to about 2020). As for the study more broadly: Samples from collaborators originated in the United States, Italy and Spain and spanned both the acute and convalescent phases of COVID-19. Where available, HLA class I and class II types were obtained from metadata supplied by the sample provider rather than from assay-based typing. Subjects who had been exposed to COVID-19, were actively infected with it, or had recovered from it provided the deeply sampled blood TCRbeta repertoires that made up the dataset. The samples were drawn from two sources: the first 160 participants of the ongoing ImmuneRACE study, and 1,200 or so subjects contributed by 6 global collaborators. The repertoires were released in a freely available public database meant as a resource for research on the immune response to SARS-CoV-2. The material from the prospective study consisted of cDNA or gDNA derived from T cells, B-cell-depleted T cells, or PBMCs. Sample metadata almost always included a de-identified subject ID, COVID-19 status, age in years and sex. Broad study findings and their caveats: Clinical and demographic metadata were provided uncurated, with the amount varying by source and participant.

The immunoSEQ Assay, a bias-controlled multiplex PCR, was used to amplify TCRbeta CDR3 regions from genomic DNA. Regarding the original processing steps: Within the assay, amplification of reference gene primers was used to estimate how many nucleated cells each sample contained. Sequence reads were collapsed and filtered to measure the absolute abundance of every unique TCRbeta CDR3 rearrangement. Productive Simpson clonality was computed per sample as the square root of Simpson's diversity index over productive rearrangements. TCRdb limited this immuneACCESS table to in-frame rearrangements with V and J called. A share of clones is missing; checked studies link under half to unresolved V genes, and the rest is unexplained. The V and J calls and clone size were taken over from that table, and D and trimming were inferred from the DNA. Present in this sample are 270,000 or so clones, roughly 90% of which were seen just once. The ten largest account for more than 9.5% of the sample.

One collaborating source in Seattle enrolled patients while the patients were actively infected and followed the patients over time throughout the course of disease. Collaborating institutions collected whole blood in K2EDTA tubes following their own protocols. For TCRbeta analysis, collaborators shipped samples in one of three forms: frozen whole blood, isolated PBMCs, or DNA extracted from either of those sample types. The germline V gene gives CDR1 as MNHEY and CDR2 as SVGAGI. The junction shows trimming of 4 bases on V and 3 bases on J, and the gene matches do not reach 10 bases of it. The CDR3 starts with the cysteine, ends with the phenylalanine, and has 16 residues. Of all the DNA, just the CDR3 is kept, 48 bases in frame from base 1. Comment on this clone: It has no known antigen specificity. One base away there is no much larger clone; base qualities are not given.

The sequence came from a woman aged 25 to 45 with COVID-19, enrolled during active disease. The receptor chain draws on TRBV6-5 and TRBJ1-1; the junction holds 8 bases that match TRBD1. The material sequenced was peripheral blood. This receptor carries the CDR3 CASSWAGGRRHTEAFF. The DNA sequence reads TGTGCCAGCAGTTGGGCAGGGGGCCGGCGACACACTGAAGCTTTCTTT.